Listed below are T cell receptor beta chains from one sample, sequenced in a study of T cells in Graves' hyperthyroidism and ophthalmopathy. TCRdb re-analysed the multiplex PCR reads in MiXCR, keeping a single row per CDR3 protein. The sample lists under 350,000 distinct CDR3 sequences; about a sixth were seen once. The source material was blood. Every receptor here comes from a woman aged 60-70 years with Graves' ophthalmopathy. Each CDR3 is given with its conserved first and last residue. D genes are given only for firm matches. The listing skips clone size in some rows; elsewhere it reads once, few, many or a size class.

clone_size j_call d_call v_call cdr3_nt cdr3_aa
- TRBJ2-3 - TRBV18 TGTGCCAGCTCACCACCGGGGGAAGATACGCAGTATTTT CASSPPGEDTQYF
- TRBJ1-1 TRBD1 TRBV6-5 TGTGCCAGCAGTTTCCGAAGGACAGGGGGAGTGGCGACCATGAACACTGAAGCTTTCTTT CASSFRRTGGVATMNTEAFF
many TRBJ1-2 - TRBV10-1 TGCGCCAGCAGTCCAGACACGTACTATGGCTACACCTTC CASSPDTYYGYTF
many TRBJ2-7 - TRBV7-3 TGTGCCAGCAGCTCAAACCAGGGATTAGAGCAGTACTTC CASSSNQGLEQYF
- TRBJ1-1 - TRBV15 TGTGCCGATGCAACAGGGAACGCCACTGAAGCTTTCTTT CADATGNATEAFF
few TRBJ2-1 TRBD2 TRBV7-2 TGTGCCAGCAGCTTGGATAGCGGGGGTTACAATGAGCAGTTCTTC CASSLDSGGYNEQFF
many TRBJ1-1 - TRBV29-1 TGCAGCGTTCGACAGGCGGGGAACACTGAAGCTTTCTTT CSVRQAGNTEAFF
- TRBJ2-2 - TRBV4-1 TGCGCCAGCAGCCAAGATAGGTCCGAGACATTCGTCACCGGGGAGCTGTTTTTT CASSQDRSETFVTGELFF
few TRBJ2-5 TRBD1 TRBV18 TGTGCCAGCTCACCAGGACAGGGTAGGGCGGAGACCCAGTACTTC CASSPGQGRAETQYF
- TRBJ1-5 - TRBV19 TGTGCCAGTAGTAATTTTGCGTGGGAGCCCCAGCATTTT CASSNFAWEPQHF
- TRBJ2-7 TRBD2 TRBV14 TGTGCCAGCAGCCGCTCTAGCGGGAGGGTCTACGAGCAGTACTTC CASSRSSGRVYEQYF
few TRBJ2-3 TRBD1 TRBV20-1 TGCAGTGCCCGGGACAGGGTGACAGCCACAGATACGCAGTATTTT CSARDRVTATDTQYF
few TRBJ1-6 - TRBV2 TGTGCCACCCATTTCGAGGGGAATTCACCCCTCCACTTT CATHFEGNSPLHF
many TRBJ2-1 - TRBV7-9 TGTGCCAGCAGCTCGGAGGGGGGGGGCATCAATGAGCAGTTCTTC CASSSEGGGINEQFF
- TRBJ1-5 TRBD1 TRBV2 TGTACCAGCAGTGAGGGAAGGACAGGGGATCAGCCCCAGCATTTT CTSSEGRTGDQPQHF
- TRBJ2-3 TRBD2 TRBV29-1 TGCAGCGTTCTTCGACTAGCGGGCACAGATACGCAGTATTTT CSVLRLAGTDTQYF
- TRBJ1-4 - TRBV25-1 TGTGCCAGCAGTGGGTTAGGGACGGACCGTTATGTAACTAATGAAAAACTGTTTTTT CASSGLGTDRYVTNEKLFF
many TRBJ1-5 TRBD1 TRBV20-1 TGCAGTGCCCATCGAACCGGGACAGGGGGCGGCAATCAGCCCCAGCATTTT CSAHRTGTGGGNQPQHF
many TRBJ1-2 - TRBV28 TGTGCCAGCAGTTTATGGGGACTGGAGGCTAACTATGGCTACACCTTC CASSLWGLEANYGYTF
many TRBJ2-7 TRBD1 TRBV28 TGTGCCAGCAGCTCCATTGGGACAGGGCGAAGTTACGAGCAGTACTTC CASSSIGTGRSYEQYF
few TRBJ2-2 - TRBV5-1 TGCGCCAGCAGCTTGGCAGGCGCGGGGTTCACCGGGGAGCTGTTTTTT CASSLAGAGFTGELFF
many TRBJ2-1 TRBD1 TRBV27 TGTGCCAGCAGTCCCCTCGGGACAGGGGGAAGAAATGAGCAGTTCTTC CASSPLGTGGRNEQFF
- TRBJ1-6 TRBD1 TRBV27 TGTGCCAGCAGTCCGCGGGGGGCCAGAAGACAACAGGGGAATTCACCCCTCCACTTT CASSPRGARRQQGNSPLHF
many TRBJ2-1 - TRBV5-8 TGTGCCAGCAGCTGGTTCCCCACTGGAGGGAACAATGAGCAGTTCTTC CASSWFPTGGNNEQFF
many TRBJ2-3 - TRBV27 TGTGCCAGCATGGGAGGGGGGGATACGCAGTATTTT CASMGGGDTQYF
few TRBJ2-7 TRBD1 TRBV6-2/TRBV6-3 TGTGCCAGCAAGACAGGGACCCCTACGCAGCAGTACTTC CASKTGTPTQQYF
few TRBJ1-2 - TRBV5-1 TGCGCCAGCAGCGGAATAGGGACAACTAAAGACTATGGCTACACCTTC CASSGIGTTKDYGYTF
- TRBJ2-5 - TRBV20-1 TGCAGTGCTAGAGGCCCGGATTTGGAGACCCAGTACTTC CSARGPDLETQYF
- TRBJ2-7 - TRBV29-1 TGCAGCGTTGAGGCGCAGCTACCCTCGGGGTATGATGAGCAGTACTTC CSVEAQLPSGYDEQYF
few TRBJ1-6 - TRBV27 TGTGCCAGCAGTTTCGGTAATTCACCCCTCCACTTT CASSFGNSPLHF
many TRBJ2-5 TRBD1 TRBV28 TGTGCCAGCAGTTGGGGACAGCTACAAGAGACCCAGTACTTC CASSWGQLQETQYF
many TRBJ2-3 - TRBV7-6 TGTGCCAGCAGCTTAGGACTAGTGGGGGATACGCAGTATTTT CASSLGLVGDTQYF
many TRBJ1-2 - TRBV27 TGTGCCAGCAGTCACGGGGATGGCTACACCTTC CASSHGDGYTF
few TRBJ2-3 - TRBV9 TGTGCCAGCAGCGTGGGGGCCTCCCAGGATACGCAGTATTTT CASSVGASQDTQYF
once TRBJ2-1 TRBD1 TRBV6-5 TGTGCCAGCAGTTACCTAACCCAGACAGGGGACGAGACCCAGTTCTTC CASSYLTQTGDETQFF
- TRBJ2-5 - TRBV5-5 TGTGCCAGCAGCTTAAGGGTATCGGGAGAGACCCAGTACTTC CASSLRVSGETQYF
many TRBJ2-5 - TRBV7-2 TGTGCCAGCAGTTCACCACAGGGAGGGGAGACCCAGTACTTC CASSSPQGGETQYF
few TRBJ1-3 - TRBV15 TGTGCCACCAGCAGAGATGCGACGGCGAGCTCTGGAAACACCATATATTTT CATSRDATASSGNTIYF
- TRBJ2-2 - TRBV11-3 TGTGCCAGCAGCTTAGATCGAGACACCGGGGGGCTGTTTTTT CASSLDRDTGGLFF
- TRBJ1-5 TRBD1 TRBV9 TGTGCCGGCAGCGAACAGGGGGCGCGGAGTCAGCCCCAGCATTTT CAGSEQGARSQPQHF
few TRBJ1-5 - TRBV27 TGTGCCAGCAGTTTACACAGGGAGAACAATCAGCCCCAGCATTTT CASSLHRENNQPQHF
few TRBJ2-7 TRBD1 TRBV6-1 TGTGCCTCCTATCTGGGGACAGGGGCTCGAGAGCAGTACTTC CASYLGTGAREQYF
- TRBJ1-1 - TRBV5-5 TGTGCCAGCAGTTTCCGGGACGCGGGTGAAGCTTTCTTT CASSFRDAGEAFF
many TRBJ2-3 - TRBV5-1 TGCGCCAGCAGCCTGGACAGAAACACAGATACGCAGTATTTT CASSLDRNTDTQYF
many TRBJ2-1 - TRBV20-1 TGCAGTGCCGGGACCTACAATGAGCAGTTCTTC CSAGTYNEQFF
many TRBJ2-1 - TRBV7-2 TGTGCCAGCAGCTTAGTAGGCCCTTACAATGAGCAGTTCTTC CASSLVGPYNEQFF
many TRBJ2-3 TRBD1 TRBV5-1 TGCGCCAGCAGCTCGGGACAGGGCGCCCCGGATACGCAGTATTTT CASSSGQGAPDTQYF
- TRBJ1-4 - TRBV6-5 TGTGCCAGCAGTTCCAACAGGCTTAATGAAAAACTGTTTTTT CASSSNRLNEKLFF
few TRBJ1-2 - TRBV20-1 TGCAGTGCTAGTCGAGACTTCTATGGCTACACCTTC CSASRDFYGYTF
many TRBJ2-3 - TRBV11-2 TGTGCCAGCAGCTTAGTTCTCATCGGCACAGATACGCAGTATTTT CASSLVLIGTDTQYF
many TRBJ2-1 - TRBV2 TGTGCCAGCAGTGTCCCAAGGTCTGGGCAGTTCTTC CASSVPRSGQFF
many TRBJ1-4 - TRBV2 TGTGCCAGCAAGAGAGCTGAGAATGAAAAACTGTTTTTT CASKRAENEKLFF
many TRBJ2-7 - TRBV18 TGTGCCAGCTCACCTCACCCTCCGTCCAGCTCCTACGAGCAGTACTTC CASSPHPPSSSYEQYF
- TRBJ1-5 - TRBV7-2 TGTGCCAGCAGCTCACATTTGGGGAGCAATCAGCCCCAGCATTTT CASSSHLGSNQPQHF